This T cell receptor (beta chain) originates from a study of T cell repertoires in cytomegalovirus infection. A single record per CDR3 protein comes from TCRdb applying MiXCR to the reads. The sample shows about 830,000 distinct CDR3 sequences, approximately 32% of them seen only once. This clonotype was counted between two and nine times. Its antigen is currently unknown. Germline V gene lookup returns CDR1 DFQATT and CDR2 SNEGSKA (reference sequence). Trimming stripped 6 bases from V and 4 bases from J, with 18 bases between. CDR3 length equals 14 residues. The source is a human donor in good health (CMV status not recorded). Some clones in this sample may be carry-over from other donors' samples. This chain uses TRBV20-1 with TRBJ1-2; D is undetermined. The sequenced sample was cultured CD8+ T cells from PBMCs, obtained from culture after CMV antigen stimulation. The CDR3, as DNA: TGCAGTGCCCCCAATGCCGGAGGCCGCTATGGCTACACCTTC. It encodes CSAPNAGGRYGYTF.